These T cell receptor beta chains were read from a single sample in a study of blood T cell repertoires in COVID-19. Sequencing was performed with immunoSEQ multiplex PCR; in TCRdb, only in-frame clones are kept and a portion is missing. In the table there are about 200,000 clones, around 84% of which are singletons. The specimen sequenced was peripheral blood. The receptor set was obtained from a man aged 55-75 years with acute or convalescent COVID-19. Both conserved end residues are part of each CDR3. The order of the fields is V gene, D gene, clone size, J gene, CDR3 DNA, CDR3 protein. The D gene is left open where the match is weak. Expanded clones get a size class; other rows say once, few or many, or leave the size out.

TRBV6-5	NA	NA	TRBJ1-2	TGTGCCAGCACCAAGACAGGCTATGGCTACACCTTC	CASTKTGYGYTF
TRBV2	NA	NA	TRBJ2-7	TGTGCCAGCAGTGATGTCGGTTGGGGCGGCTCCTACGAGCAGTACTTC	CASSDVGWGGSYEQYF
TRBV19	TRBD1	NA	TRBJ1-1	TGTGCCAGTAGTATAGTGGGGACAGCTATGAACACTGAAGCTTTCTTT	CASSIVGTAMNTEAFF
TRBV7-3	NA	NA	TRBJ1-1	TGTGCCAGCAGCCATACAGGGTATGGGATGAACACTGAAGCTTTCTTT	CASSHTGYGMNTEAFF
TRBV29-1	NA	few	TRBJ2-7	TGCAGCGTCCGGGACTCCTACTCCTACGAGCAGTACTTC	CSVRDSYSYEQYF
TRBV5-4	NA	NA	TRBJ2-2	TGTGCCAGCAGCTCGGGGGGAGGGGGAAACACCGGGGAGCTGTTTTTT	CASSSGGGGNTGELFF
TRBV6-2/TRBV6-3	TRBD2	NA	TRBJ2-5	TGTGCCAGCAGTTTAGCTAGCGGGGGTCAAGAGACCCAGTACTTC	CASSLASGGQETQYF
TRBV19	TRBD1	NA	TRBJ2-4	TGTGCCAGTAGTATACAGGGGGCAGGAAACATTCAGTACTTC	CASSIQGAGNIQYF
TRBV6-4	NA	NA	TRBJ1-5	TGTGTCCTTGGAGTCGGTCAGCCCCAGCATTTT	CVLGVGQPQHF
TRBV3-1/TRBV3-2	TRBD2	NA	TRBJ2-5	TGTGCCAGCAGCCTCGGACTAGCGGGGTTGAAGACCCAGTACTTC	CASSLGLAGLKTQYF
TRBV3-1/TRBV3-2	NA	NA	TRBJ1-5	TGTGCCAGCAGCCGGGGCAGGAATCAGCCCCAGCATTTT	CASSRGRNQPQHF
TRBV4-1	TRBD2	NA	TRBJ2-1	TGCGCCAGCAGCCGAACTAGCGTTGAGCAGTTCTTC	CASSRTSVEQFF
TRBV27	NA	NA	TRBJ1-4	TGTGCCAGCAGTACCCTCCCGCGGCCAACTAATGAAAAACTGTTTTTT	CASSTLPRPTNEKLFF
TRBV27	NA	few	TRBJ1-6	TGTGCCAGCAGAACGGGAGGGGTAGGATCACCCCTCCACTTT	CASRTGGVGSPLHF
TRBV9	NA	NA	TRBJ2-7	TGTGCCAGCAGCGTAGAAGGGGCCTTCTCCTACGAGCAGTACTTC	CASSVEGAFSYEQYF
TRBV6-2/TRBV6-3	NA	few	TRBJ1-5	TGTGCCAGCACCCCCTGGAGTATGAGCAATCAGCCCCAGCATTTT	CASTPWSMSNQPQHF
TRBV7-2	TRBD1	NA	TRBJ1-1	TGTGCCAGCAGTAGGGACAGGGTGGACACTGAAGCTTTCTTT	CASSRDRVDTEAFF
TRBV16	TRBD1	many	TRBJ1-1	TGTGCCAGCAGCCAAAATCGCCGGACAGGGGGCCTGAACACTGAAGCTTTCTTT	CASSQNRRTGGLNTEAFF
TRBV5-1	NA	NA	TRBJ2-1	TGCGCCAGCAGCCGAGACGGGGGACCCTACAATGAGCAGTTCTTC	CASSRDGGPYNEQFF
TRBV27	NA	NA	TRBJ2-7	TGTGCCAGCAGTTTATTCGAGGGCCCCTACGAGCAGTACTTC	CASSLFEGPYEQYF
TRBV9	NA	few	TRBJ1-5	TGTGCCAGCTGCCCCGGGGGGGTCAGGGGTTATAGCAATCAGCCCCAGCATTTT	CASCPGGVRGYSNQPQHF
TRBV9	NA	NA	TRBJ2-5	TGTGCCAGCAGCTCACAGTACCAAGAGACCCAGTACTTC	CASSSQYQETQYF
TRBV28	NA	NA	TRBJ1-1	TGTGCCAGCAGCCCCCCGAGACAGTGGAACACTGAAGCTTTCTTT	CASSPPRQWNTEAFF
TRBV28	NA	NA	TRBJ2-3	TGTGCCAGCAATAGAGCCGCAGGGCCGTCAGATACGCAGTATTTT	CASNRAAGPSDTQYF
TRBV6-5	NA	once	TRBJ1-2	TGTGCCAGCAGTTACTCGTCGGTATTAGCTAACTATGGCTACACCTTC	CASSYSSVLANYGYTF
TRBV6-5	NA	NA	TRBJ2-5	TGTGCCAGCAGTTTATCCCCAGGGGGGACGACCCAGTACTTC	CASSLSPGGTTQYF
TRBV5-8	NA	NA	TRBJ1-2	TGTGCCAGCAGCACTGAAAACTATGGCTACACCTTC	CASSTENYGYTF